This T cell receptor beta chain appears in the sequencing data of a study of shared clonotypes between healthy human individuals. Overall study results and limits: An expected dependence of interdonor clonotype sharing on sequencing depth was noted.

There were only Caucasian adults among the donors, and all lived in Nashville, Tennessee. With respect to this clone: Its antigen is not known.

Germline V gene lookup returns CDR1 ENHRY and CDR2 SYGVKD. Trimming at V came to 0 bases and at J to 12 bases, leaving 7 bases not matched to a gene. The length of the CDR3 is 13 residues. The material for each subset, its genomic DNA, was split evenly across several immunoSEQ plates. Replicate PCRs were loaded with around 0.3 ug DNA from unsorted PBMC, around 28,000 T cell genomes. TCRdb's copy holds only in-frame clones and misses some; the assay was immunoSEQ multiplex PCR. The table has about 490,000 clones, approximately 82% seen once. The sequence derives from a woman between 40 and 55 years old in good health. Some clones in this sample may be carry-over from other donors' samples. The sample consisted of PBMCs. The chain uses TRBV10-3 and TRBJ1-1; 7 bases fit TRBD1. CDR3 protein: CAISESGPGGPFF. CDR3 DNA sequence: TGTGCCATCAGTGAGTCAGGGCCAGGGGGTCCTTTCTTT.